The clone carrying this T cell receptor beta chain came up a few times. This sample was included in a study of T cells after yellow fever vaccination. About the study: Preparation of fractions with low cell numbers was performed using SMART-Seq v4 Ultra Low Input.

Each CDR3 protein is one row after TCRdb ran MiXCR on the 5' RACE reads. Seen here are more than 300,000 distinct CDR3 sequences, approximately 7% observed once, and the top ten hold 15% to 20%. Germline V gene sequence: CDR1 SGHRS, CDR2 YFSETQ. Losses at the gene ends were 0 bases for V and 7 bases for J; bases not matched to a gene: 3. This CDR3 contains 14 residues. The chain carries TRBV5-1 and TRBJ2-2; 7 nucleotides agree with TRBD2. This specimen consisted of PBMCs, obtained 45 days after the first yellow fever vaccination. The receptor's source is a man younger than 35 who received the YFV17D yellow fever vaccine. CDR3 region: CASSLAGGDGELFF. In nucleotides, the CDR3 is TGCGCCAGCAGCTTGGCGGGGGGTGACGGGGAGCTGTTTTTT.